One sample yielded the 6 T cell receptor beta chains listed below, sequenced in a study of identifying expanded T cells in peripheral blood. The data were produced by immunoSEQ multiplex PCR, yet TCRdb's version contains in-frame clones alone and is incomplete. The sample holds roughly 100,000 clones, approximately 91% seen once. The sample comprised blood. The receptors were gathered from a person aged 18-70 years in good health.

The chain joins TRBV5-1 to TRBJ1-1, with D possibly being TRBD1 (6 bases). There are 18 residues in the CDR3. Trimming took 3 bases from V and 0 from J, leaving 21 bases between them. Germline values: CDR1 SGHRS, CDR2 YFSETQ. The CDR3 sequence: CASSSLGARARMNTEAFF. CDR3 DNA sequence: TGCGCCAGCAGCTCCCTGGGGGCAAGAGCCCGGATGAACACTGAAGCTTTCTTT.

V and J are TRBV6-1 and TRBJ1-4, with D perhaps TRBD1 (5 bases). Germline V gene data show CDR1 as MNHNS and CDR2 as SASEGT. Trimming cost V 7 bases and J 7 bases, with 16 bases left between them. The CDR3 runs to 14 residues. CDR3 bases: TGTGCCAGCACCACCGGGGACGGGGCTGAAAAACTGTTTTTT. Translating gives CASTTGDGAEKLFF.

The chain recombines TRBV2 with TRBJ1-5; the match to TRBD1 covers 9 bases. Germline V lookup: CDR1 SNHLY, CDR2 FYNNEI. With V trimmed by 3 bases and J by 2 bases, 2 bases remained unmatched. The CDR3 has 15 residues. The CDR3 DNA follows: TGTGCCAGCAGTGAGCGACAGGGGGGCAATCAGCCCCAGCATTTT. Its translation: CASSERQGGNQPQHF.

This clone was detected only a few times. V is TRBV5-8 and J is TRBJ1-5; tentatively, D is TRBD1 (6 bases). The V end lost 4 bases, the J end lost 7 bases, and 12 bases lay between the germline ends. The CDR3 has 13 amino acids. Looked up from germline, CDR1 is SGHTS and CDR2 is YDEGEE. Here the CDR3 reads CASSGGRGQPQHF. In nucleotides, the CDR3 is TGTGCCAGCAGCGGTGGCAGGGGACAGCCCCAGCATTTT.

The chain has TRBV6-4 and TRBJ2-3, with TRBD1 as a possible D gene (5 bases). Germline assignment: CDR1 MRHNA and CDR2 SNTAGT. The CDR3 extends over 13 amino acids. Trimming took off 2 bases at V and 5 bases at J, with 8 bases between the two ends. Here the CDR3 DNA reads TGTGCCAGCAGTGACAGGGGAAGAGATACGCAGTATTTT. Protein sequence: CASSDRGRDTQYF.

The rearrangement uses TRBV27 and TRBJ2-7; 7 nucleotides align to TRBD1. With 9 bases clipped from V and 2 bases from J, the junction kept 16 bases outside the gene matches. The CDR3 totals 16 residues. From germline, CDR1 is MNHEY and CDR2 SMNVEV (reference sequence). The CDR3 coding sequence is TGTGCCAGAAGATTCCCGACAGGGCCAGGCACCTACGAGCAGTACTTC. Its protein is CARRFPTGPGTYEQYF.